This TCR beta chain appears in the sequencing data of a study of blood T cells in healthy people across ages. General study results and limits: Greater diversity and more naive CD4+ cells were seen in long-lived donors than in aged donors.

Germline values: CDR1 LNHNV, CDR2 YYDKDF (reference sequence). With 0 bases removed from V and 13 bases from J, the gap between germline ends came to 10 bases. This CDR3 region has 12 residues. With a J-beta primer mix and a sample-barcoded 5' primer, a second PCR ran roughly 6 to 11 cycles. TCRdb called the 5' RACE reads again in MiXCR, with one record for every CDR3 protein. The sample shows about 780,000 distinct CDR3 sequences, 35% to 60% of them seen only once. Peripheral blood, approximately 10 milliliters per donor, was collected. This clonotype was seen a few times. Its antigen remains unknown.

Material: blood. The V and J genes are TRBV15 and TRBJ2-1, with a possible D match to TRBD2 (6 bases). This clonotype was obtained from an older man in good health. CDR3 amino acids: CATSRDWGVQFF. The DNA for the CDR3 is TGTGCCACCAGCAGAGATTGGGGGGTCCAGTTCTTC.